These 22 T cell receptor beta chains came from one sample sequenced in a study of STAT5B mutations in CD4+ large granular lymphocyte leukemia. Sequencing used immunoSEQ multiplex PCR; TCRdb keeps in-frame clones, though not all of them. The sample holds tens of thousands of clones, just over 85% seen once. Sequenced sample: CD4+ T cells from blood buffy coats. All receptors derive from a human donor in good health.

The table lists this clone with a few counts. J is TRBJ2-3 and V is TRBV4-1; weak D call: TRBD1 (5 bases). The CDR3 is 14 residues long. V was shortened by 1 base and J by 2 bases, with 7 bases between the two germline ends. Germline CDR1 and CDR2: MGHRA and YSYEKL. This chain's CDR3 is CASSQADTTDTQYF. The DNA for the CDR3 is TGCGCCAGCAGCCAAGCGGACACCACAGATACGCAGTATTTT.

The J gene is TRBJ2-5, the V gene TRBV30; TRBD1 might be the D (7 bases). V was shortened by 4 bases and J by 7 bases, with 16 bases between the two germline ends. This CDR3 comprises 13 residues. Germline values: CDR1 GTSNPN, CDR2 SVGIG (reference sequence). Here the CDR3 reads CAWMTGSGWTQYF. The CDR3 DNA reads TGTGCCTGGATGACAGGGAGCGGGTGGACCCAGTACTTC. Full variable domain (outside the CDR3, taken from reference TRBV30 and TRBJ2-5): SQTIHQWPATLVQPVGSPLSLECTVEGTSNPNLYWYRQAAGRGLQLLFYSVGIGQISSEVPQNLSASRPQDRQFILSSKKLLLSDSGFYLCAWMTGSGWTQYFGPGTRLLVL.

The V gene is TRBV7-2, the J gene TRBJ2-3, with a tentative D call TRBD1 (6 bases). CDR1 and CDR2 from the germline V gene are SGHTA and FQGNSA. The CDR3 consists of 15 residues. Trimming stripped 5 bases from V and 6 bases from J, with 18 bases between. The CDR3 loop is CASSPYGQSRDTQYF. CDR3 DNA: TGTGCCAGCAGCCCCTACGGACAGTCACGGGATACGCAGTATTTT.

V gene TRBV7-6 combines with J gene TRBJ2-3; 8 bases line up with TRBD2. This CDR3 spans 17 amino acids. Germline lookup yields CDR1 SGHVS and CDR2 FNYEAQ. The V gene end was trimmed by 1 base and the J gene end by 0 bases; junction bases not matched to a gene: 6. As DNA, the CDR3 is TGTGCCAGCAGCTTAGGGTTAGCGGGATCTAGCACAGATACGCAGTATTTT. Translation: CASSLGLAGSSTDTQYF. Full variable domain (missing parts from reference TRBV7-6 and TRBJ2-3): GAGVSQSPRYKVTKRGQDVALRCDPISGHVSLYWYRQALGQGPEFLTYFNYEAQQDKSGLPNDRFSAERPEGSISTLTIQRTEQRDSAMYRCASSLGLAGSSTDTQYFGPGTRLTVL.

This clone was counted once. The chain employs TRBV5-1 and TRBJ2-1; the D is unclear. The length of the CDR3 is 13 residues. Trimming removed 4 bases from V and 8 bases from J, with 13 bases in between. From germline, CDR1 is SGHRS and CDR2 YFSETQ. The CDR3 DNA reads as TGCGCCAGCAGCCTGACCCTTGCTTATGAGCAGTTCTTC. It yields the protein CASSLTLAYEQFF. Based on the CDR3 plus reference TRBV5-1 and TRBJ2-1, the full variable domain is KAGVTQTPRYLIKTRGQQVTLSCSPISGHRSVSWYQQTPGQGLQFLFEYFSETQRNKGNFPGRFSGRQFSNSRSEMNVSTLELGDSALYLCASSLTLAYEQFFGPGTRLTVL.

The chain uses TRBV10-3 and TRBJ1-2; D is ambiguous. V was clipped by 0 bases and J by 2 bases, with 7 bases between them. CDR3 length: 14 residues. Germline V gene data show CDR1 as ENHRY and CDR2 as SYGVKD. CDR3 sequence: CAISESRENYGYTF. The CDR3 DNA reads TGTGCCATCAGTGAGTCTAGGGAGAACTATGGCTACACCTTC.

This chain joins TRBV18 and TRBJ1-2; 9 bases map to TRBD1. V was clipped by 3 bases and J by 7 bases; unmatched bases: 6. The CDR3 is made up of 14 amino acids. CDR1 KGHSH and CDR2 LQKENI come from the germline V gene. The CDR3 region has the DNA TGTGCCAGCTCACCGGGACAGGGTGGCGGTGGCTACACCTTC. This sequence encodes CASSPGQGGGGYTF.

The CDR3 nucleotides are TGTGCCAGCACCCCCCAGGGAGTTAATGGCTACACCTTC. Translating it yields CASTPQGVNGYTF. The chain joins TRBV7-2 to TRBJ1-2, with D possibly TRBD1 on 5 matching bases. The germline V gene encodes CDR1 SGHTA and CDR2 FQGNSA. V shed 7 bases and J shed 6 bases, with 15 bases lying between them. The CDR3 has 13 residues.

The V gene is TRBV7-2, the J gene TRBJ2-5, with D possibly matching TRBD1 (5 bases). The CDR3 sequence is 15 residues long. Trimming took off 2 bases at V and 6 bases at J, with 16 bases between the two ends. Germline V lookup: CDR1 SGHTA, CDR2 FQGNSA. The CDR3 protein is CASSLIQAQGKTQYF. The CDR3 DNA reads TGTGCCAGCAGCTTAATTCAGGCGCAGGGCAAGACCCAGTACTTC.

The CDR3 is CAWSVSRGNQPQHF. For the CDR3, the DNA is TGTGCCTGGAGTGTATCTCGAGGAAATCAGCCCCAGCATTTT. This chain joins TRBV30 and TRBJ1-5, with D unresolved. Germline loops: CDR1 GTSNPN, CDR2 SVGIG (reference sequence). This CDR3 has 14 amino acids. V dropped 0 bases and J dropped 4 bases, with 10 bases sitting between them.

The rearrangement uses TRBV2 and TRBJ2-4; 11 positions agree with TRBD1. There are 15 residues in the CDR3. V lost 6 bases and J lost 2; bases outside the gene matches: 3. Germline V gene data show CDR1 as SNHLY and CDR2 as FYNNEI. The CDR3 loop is CASSGTGGTKNIQYF. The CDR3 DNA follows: TGTGCCAGCAGCGGGACAGGGGGAACCAAAAACATTCAGTACTTC.

CDR3 protein: CASSREESQETQYF. CDR3 nucleotide sequence: TGCGCCAGCAGCCGGGAAGAGAGCCAAGAGACCCAGTACTTC. J is TRBJ2-5 and V is TRBV5-1; a possible D gene is TRBD2 (5 bases). This CDR3 has 14 amino acids. V was pared by 4 bases and J by 1 base, with 11 bases between. Germline CDR1 is SGHRS and CDR2 is YFSETQ.

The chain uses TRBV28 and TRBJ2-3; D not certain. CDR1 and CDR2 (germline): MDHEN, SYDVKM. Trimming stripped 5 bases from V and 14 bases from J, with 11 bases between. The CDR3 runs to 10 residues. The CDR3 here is CASSQTTPYF. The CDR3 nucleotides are TGTGCCAGCAGTCAAACGACTCCGTATTTT.

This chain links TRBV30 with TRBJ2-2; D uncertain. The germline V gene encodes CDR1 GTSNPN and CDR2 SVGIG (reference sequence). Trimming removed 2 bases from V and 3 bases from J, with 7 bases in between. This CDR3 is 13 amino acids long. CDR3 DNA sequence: TGTGCCTGGAGTAGCCTGTACACCGGGGAGCTGTTTTTT. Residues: CAWSSLYTGELFF.

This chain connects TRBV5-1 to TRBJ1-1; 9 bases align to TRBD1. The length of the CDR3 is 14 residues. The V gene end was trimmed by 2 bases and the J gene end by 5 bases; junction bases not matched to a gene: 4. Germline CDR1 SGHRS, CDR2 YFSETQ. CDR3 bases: TGCGCCAGCAGCTTTACAGGGGGCTATACTGAAGCTTTCTTT. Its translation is CASSFTGGYTEAFF.

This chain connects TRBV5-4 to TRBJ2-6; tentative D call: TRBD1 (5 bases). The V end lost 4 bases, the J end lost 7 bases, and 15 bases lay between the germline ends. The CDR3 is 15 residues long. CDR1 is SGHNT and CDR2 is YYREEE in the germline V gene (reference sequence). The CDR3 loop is CASSVARQLANVLTF. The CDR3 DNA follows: TGTGCCAGCAGCGTAGCCAGACAGTTAGCCAACGTCCTGACTTTC.

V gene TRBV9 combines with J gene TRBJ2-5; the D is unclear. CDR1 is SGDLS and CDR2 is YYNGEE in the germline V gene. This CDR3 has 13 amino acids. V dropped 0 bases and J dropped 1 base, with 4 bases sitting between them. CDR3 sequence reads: CASSVASQETQYF. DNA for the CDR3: TGTGCCAGCAGCGTAGCTTCCCAAGAGACCCAGTACTTC.

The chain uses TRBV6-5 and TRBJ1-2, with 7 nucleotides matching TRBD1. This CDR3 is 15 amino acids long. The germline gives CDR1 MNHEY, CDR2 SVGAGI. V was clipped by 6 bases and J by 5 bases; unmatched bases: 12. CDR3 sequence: CASSSPGGGGYGYTF. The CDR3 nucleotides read TGTGCCAGCAGCTCCCCAGGGGGAGGGGGGTATGGCTACACCTTC.

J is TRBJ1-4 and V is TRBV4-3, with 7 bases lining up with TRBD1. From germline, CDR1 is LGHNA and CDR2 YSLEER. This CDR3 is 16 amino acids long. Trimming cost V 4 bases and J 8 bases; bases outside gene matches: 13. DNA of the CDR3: TGCGCCAGCAGCCGAAGCTTACAGGGGATTCGAGAAAAACTGTTTTTT. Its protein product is CASSRSLQGIREKLFF.

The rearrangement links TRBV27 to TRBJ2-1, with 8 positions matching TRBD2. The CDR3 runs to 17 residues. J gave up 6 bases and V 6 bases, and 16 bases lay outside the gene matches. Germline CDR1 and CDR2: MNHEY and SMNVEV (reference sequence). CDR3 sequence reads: CASRGAGGHPLPNEQFF. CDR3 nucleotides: TGTGCCAGCAGAGGGGCGGGGGGCCACCCTCTTCCCAATGAGCAGTTCTTC.

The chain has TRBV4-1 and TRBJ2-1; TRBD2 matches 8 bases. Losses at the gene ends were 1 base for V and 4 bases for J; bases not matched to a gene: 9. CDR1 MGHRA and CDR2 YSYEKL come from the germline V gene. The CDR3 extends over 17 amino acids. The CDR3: CASSQVRRGGAYNEQFF. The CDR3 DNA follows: TGCGCCAGCAGCCAAGTCCGTCGGGGGGGGGCTTACAATGAGCAGTTCTTC.

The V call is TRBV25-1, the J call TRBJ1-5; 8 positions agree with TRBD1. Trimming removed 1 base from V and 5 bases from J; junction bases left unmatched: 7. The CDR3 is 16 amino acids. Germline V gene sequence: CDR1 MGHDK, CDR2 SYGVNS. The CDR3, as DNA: TGTGCCAGCAGTGAATCTGGCAGGGGGCGCGATCAGCCCCAGCATTTT. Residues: CASSESGRGRDQPQHF.